The 27 T cell receptor beta chains given below trace back to one sample, sequenced in a study of T cells in localized non-small cell lung cancer. Libraries were prepared by immunoSEQ multiplex PCR; TCRdb keeps only in-frame clonotypes and omits some of them. The sample has a few thousand clones, 25% seen once. This specimen was lung tumor tissue, taken before any cancer treatment. The source is a woman between 40 and 69 years old with stage III lung adenocarcinoma.

This clone was observed a few times. The rearrangement uses TRBV11-3 and TRBJ2-2; 12 bases match TRBD2. In germline, CDR1 is SGHNT, CDR2 YENEEA. The ends lost 5 bases at V and 4 bases at J; junction bases unmatched: 11. The CDR3 extends over 18 amino acids. CDR3 in amino acids: CASSLLLAGGPRTGELFF. The DNA for the CDR3 is TGTGCCAGCAGCCTCCTGCTAGCGGGAGGGCCACGCACCGGGGAGCTGTTTTTT.

The chain joins TRBV6-8 to TRBJ1-3; D is unresolved. Trimming left V 5 bases short and J 1 base short, with 18 bases between. The CDR3 is made up of 17 amino acids. Germline V gene lookup returns CDR1 MNHGY and CDR2 SAAAGT. The CDR3 region is CASSDLPDGLSGNTIYF. The CDR3 DNA sequence: TGTGCCAGCAGTGATTTACCCGACGGACTATCTGGAAACACCATATATTTT.

The chain uses TRBV6-8 and TRBJ2-5, with TRBD2 matching 7 bases. V lost 6 bases to trimming and J lost 5 bases; unmatched junction nucleotides: 6. This CDR3 comprises 13 residues. The germline V gene encodes CDR1 MNHGY and CDR2 SAAAGT. CDR3: CASSSGGRETQYF. The CDR3 bases are TGTGCCAGCAGCTCGGGGGGACGGGAGACCCAGTACTTC.

The chain links TRBV18 to TRBJ2-7; 8 bases map to TRBD1. After removal of 0 bases from V and 6 bases from J, the junction contained 1 base not matched to a gene. This CDR3 has 13 residues. The germline CDR1 and CDR2 sequences are KGHSH and LQKENI. In DNA, the CDR3 is TGTGCCAGCTCACCACCGGACAGGGTCGAGCAGTACTTC. It encodes CASSPPDRVEQYF.

This chain uses TRBV19 with TRBJ2-7, with 8 nucleotides matching TRBD2. The CDR3 has 14 amino acids. V was pared by 6 bases and J by 6 bases, with 10 bases of the junction left unmatched. CDR1 and CDR2 from the germline V gene are LNHDA and SQIVND (reference sequence). The CDR3 sequence: CASSQREPRGEQYF. The DNA for the CDR3 is TGTGCCAGTAGCCAGCGGGAGCCCCGGGGCGAGCAGTACTTC.

V is TRBV11-3 and J is TRBJ1-2; a possible D gene is TRBD1 (5 bases). CDR1 SGHNT and CDR2 YENEEA come from the germline V gene. V gave up 0 bases and J gave up 4 bases, with 15 bases separating them. This CDR3 is built from 16 residues. The CDR3 reads CASSLDPKGTPYGYTF. As DNA, the CDR3 is TGTGCCAGCAGCTTAGATCCCAAGGGGACCCCCTATGGCTACACCTTC.

This clone has more than one count but fewer than ten. The chain recombines TRBV7-8 with TRBJ2-2; D ambiguous. This CDR3 is built from 14 residues. V dropped 5 bases and J dropped 0 bases, with 7 bases sitting between them. The germline CDR1 and CDR2 sequences are SGHVS and FQNEAQ. The CDR3 region is CASSLRANTGELFF. As DNA, the CDR3 is TGTGCCAGCAGCCTTCGGGCGAACACCGGGGAGCTGTTTTTT.

By share, this clone counts as large (0.1 to 1%). The V gene is TRBV19, the J gene TRBJ1-1; no definite D call. CDR1 LNHDA and CDR2 SQIVND come from the germline V gene (reference sequence). The CDR3 has 12 residues. V lost 8 bases and J 10 bases, leaving 17 bases between the germline ends. The CDR3 protein is CASGMGWDGAFF. For the CDR3, the DNA is TGTGCCAGTGGGATGGGATGGGATGGAGCTTTCTTT.

The CDR3 loop reads CASSSTRTTSLAYNEQFF. For the CDR3, the DNA is TGTGCCAGCAGCTCCACTAGAACGACTAGCCTGGCCTACAATGAGCAGTTCTTC. The rearrangement uses TRBV11-3 and TRBJ2-1; 7 nucleotides line up with TRBD2. The J segment lost 2 bases and the V segment lost 4 bases, leaving 14 bases of the junction unmatched. This CDR3 region has 18 residues. The V gene's germline CDR1 is SGHNT and CDR2 YENEEA.

The V gene is TRBV2, the J gene TRBJ1-2; D might be TRBD1 (5 bases). Germline V CDR1 and CDR2: SNHLY, FYNNEI. This CDR3 comprises 13 residues. The ends were cut back, 7 bases at V and 3 bases at J, with 12 bases in the middle. The CDR3 region is CASNDRDHYGYTF. CDR3 DNA sequence: TGTGCCAGCAATGATCGGGACCACTATGGCTACACCTTC.

This clone was counted between two and nine times. J is TRBJ2-2 and V is TRBV6-8, with TRBD2 matching over 7 bases. Losses at the gene ends were 0 bases for V and 1 base for J; bases not matched to a gene: 2. The CDR3 has 16 amino acids. The germline gives CDR1 MNHGY, CDR2 SAAAGT. Here the CDR3 reads CASSYSGGRNTGELFF. The CDR3 DNA is TGTGCCAGCAGTTACTCTGGCGGGAGGAACACCGGGGAGCTGTTTTTT.

Only a few counts were recorded for this clone. The gene calls are TRBV6-7 and TRBJ2-2; no clear D gene. TRBV6-7 is filed as an ORF, its function uncertain. V shed 0 bases and J shed 2 bases, with 7 bases lying between them. The CDR3 totals 15 residues. CDR3 region: CASSYSSSNTGELFF. The CDR3 DNA reads as TGTGCCAGCAGTTACTCGAGCAGCAACACCGGGGAGCTGTTTTTT.

This clone was counted a few times. The rearrangement joins TRBV29-1 to TRBJ1-1, with D possibly being TRBD1 (5 bases). V lost 3 bases to trimming and J lost 5 bases, with 16 bases between them. CDR3 size: 14 residues. The germline V gene has CDR1 SQVTM and CDR2 ANQGSEA. CDR3 nucleotide sequence: TGCAGCGTTGAGACTACCGGGACGGGGACTGAAGCTTTCTTT. Protein product: CSVETTGTGTEAFF.

The rearrangement links TRBV19 to TRBJ1-2; no reliable D call. The CDR3 length is 13 residues. Per the germline V gene, CDR1 is LNHDA and CDR2 is SQIVND (reference sequence). V shed 3 bases and J shed 5 bases, with 10 bases lying between them. The CDR3 coding sequence is TGTGCCAGTAGTATGGCGGGATTTTATGGCTACACCTTC. Its protein is CASSMAGFYGYTF.

This clone was observed a few times. The CDR3 is CSTSRGAGTSGRYEQFF. The CDR3 DNA sequence: TGCAGCACCTCGAGGGGAGCCGGGACTAGCGGGAGGTATGAGCAGTTCTTC. The gene calls are TRBV29-1 and TRBJ2-1; TRBD2 aligns across 15 bases. This CDR3 comprises 17 residues. After removal of 8 bases from V and 8 bases from J, the junction contained 16 bases not matched to a gene. CDR1 is SQVTM, CDR2 ANQGSEA, per germline.

This rearrangement joins TRBV19 to TRBJ1-2; D is possibly TRBD1 (6 bases). The CDR3 contains 14 residues. V shed 3 bases and J shed 2 bases, with 10 bases lying between them. Germline V gene lookup returns CDR1 LNHDA and CDR2 SQIVND (reference sequence). The chain's CDR3 is CASSMGAQNYGYTF. The CDR3 nucleotides are TGTGCCAGTAGTATGGGGGCCCAAAACTATGGCTACACCTTC. Drawing the rest from reference TRBV19 and TRBJ1-2, the complete variable domain is DGGITQSPKYLFRKEGQNVTLSCEQNLNHDAMYWYRQDPGQGLRLIYYSQIVNDFQKGDIAEGYSVSREKKESFPLTVTSAQKNPTAFYLCASSMGAQNYGYTFGSGTRLTVV.

The chain employs TRBV5-1 and TRBJ1-1; TRBD1 matches at 12 bases. CDR3 size: 16 residues. CDR1 SGHRS and CDR2 YFSETQ come from the germline V gene. The V segment lost 0 bases and the J segment 6 bases; nucleotides outside the gene matches: 6. The DNA of the CDR3 is TGCGCCAGCAGCTTGGCCGGGACAGGGGGCGCCGCTGAAGCTTTCTTT. It translates to CASSLAGTGGAAEAFF.

This clone appeared a few times. The rearrangement uses TRBV30 and TRBJ1-4; TRBD1 aligns across 7 bases. The length of the CDR3 is 15 residues. V dropped 8 bases and J dropped 0; count of bases not matched to a gene: 9. From germline, CDR1 is GTSNPN and CDR2 SVGIG (reference sequence). CDR3 nucleotides: TGTGCCGGATCCGGGACAGTTGCAACTAATGAAAAACTGTTTTTT. It yields the protein CAGSGTVATNEKLFF.

This clone was found a few times. The V call is TRBV6-8, the J call TRBJ2-7; TRBD1 aligns across 11 bases. Germline V gene data show CDR1 as MNHGY and CDR2 as SAAAGT. This CDR3 has 15 residues. Unmatched junction bases numbered 6, after V lost 6 bases and J lost 2 bases. In DNA form, the CDR3 reads TGTGCCAGCAGATATCGGGGACAGGGGGCCTACGAGCAGTACTTC. Residues: CASRYRGQGAYEQYF.

The chain has TRBV9 and TRBJ2-5, with no clear D. This CDR3 is 12 amino acids long. Deletions cut 3 bases from V and 4 bases from J, with 7 bases between. Germline V gives CDR1 SGDLS, CDR2 YYNGEE. The CDR3 protein is CASSGLGETQYF. The CDR3 DNA is TGTGCCAGCAGCGGGCTGGGAGAGACCCAGTACTTC.

This clone was observed a handful of times. The gene calls are TRBV9 and TRBJ1-1; the D gene is possibly TRBD1 (5 bases). This CDR3 comprises 14 residues. Trimming took off 6 bases at V and 2 bases at J, with 14 bases between the two ends. Germline V gene sequence: CDR1 SGDLS, CDR2 YYNGEE. The CDR3: CASTSDSHNTEAFF. The CDR3 DNA reads TGTGCCAGCACCTCCGACAGCCACAACACTGAAGCTTTCTTT.

In this sample, this clone turned up a few times. Additional DNA sequences in this sample encode the identical CDR3. This chain joins TRBV15 and TRBJ1-3; D gene unclear. With 0 bases removed from V and 1 base from J, the gap between germline ends came to 10 bases. This CDR3 is built from 16 residues. The germline CDR1 and CDR2 sequences are LNHNV and YYDKDF (reference sequence). CDR3 nucleotides: TGTGCCACCAGCAGAGATTTGGGAGGATCTGGAAACACCATATATTTT. This gives the protein CATSRDLGGSGNTIYF.

Within the sample, this clone is medium-sized. The chain couples TRBV11-3 to TRBJ2-6, with D possibly matching TRBD2 (5 bases). CDR3 length equals 16 residues. The germline V gene has CDR1 SGHNT and CDR2 YENEEA. Trimming took off 5 bases at V and 0 bases at J, with 11 bases between the two ends. The chain's CDR3 is CASSPGGHSGANVLTF. The CDR3 nucleotides read TGTGCCAGCAGCCCGGGCGGGCACTCTGGGGCCAACGTCCTGACTTTC.

The V gene is TRBV28, the J gene TRBJ1-2, with 8 bases lining up with TRBD1. From germline, CDR1 is MDHEN and CDR2 SYDVKM. J gave up 5 bases and V 5 bases, and 13 bases lay outside the gene matches. The CDR3 length is 16 residues. For the CDR3, the DNA is TGTGCCAGCAGTCCCACAGGCGGGGACAGGACGTATGGCTACACCTTC. Translating it yields CASSPTGGDRTYGYTF.

The V gene is TRBV30, the J gene TRBJ2-7, with a weak D call TRBD2 (6 bases). V was shortened by 0 bases and J by 10 bases, with 13 bases between the two germline ends. Per the germline V gene, CDR1 is GTSNPN and CDR2 is SVGIG (reference sequence). The CDR3 spans 12 residues. CDR3 region: CAWSVGTASQYF. For the CDR3, the DNA is TGTGCCTGGAGTGTCGGGACTGCTTCTCAGTACTTC.

This clone has more than one count but fewer than ten. The rearrangement uses TRBV28 and TRBJ2-3; D is perhaps TRBD2 (5 bases). This CDR3 has 16 residues. The ends were cut back, 5 bases at V and 0 bases at J, with 15 bases in the middle. CDR1 and CDR2 from the germline V gene are MDHEN and SYDVKM. The CDR3 loop is CASSPLGRTSTDTQYF. Written as DNA, the CDR3 is TGTGCCAGCAGTCCCCTGGGGAGAACTAGCACAGATACGCAGTATTTT.

The rearrangement uses TRBV18 and TRBJ2-3, with D possibly being TRBD2 (6 bases). The CDR3 runs 13 residues. The V and J ends lost 6 bases and 5 bases respectively, with 12 bases between them. In germline, CDR1 is KGHSH, CDR2 LQKENI. The CDR3 nucleotides read TGTGCCAGCTCCCAGGGAGGTGGAGATACGCAGTATTTT. Residues: CASSQGGGDTQYF.